This paragraph reports one T cell receptor beta chain. The clone's antigen remains unknown. No much larger clonotype is one base removed from it; base qualities were not supplied. Collaborating institutions collected whole blood in K2EDTA tubes following their own protocols. Collaborator samples were shipped for TCRbeta analysis as frozen whole blood, isolated PBMCs, or DNA extracted from either sample type. TCRbeta CDR3 regions were amplified from genomic DNA by means of the immunoSEQ Assay, a bias-controlled multiplex PCR. Per the authors' processing: Within the assay, amplification of reference gene primers was used to estimate how many nucleated cells each sample contained. To quantify the absolute abundance of each unique TCRbeta CDR3 rearrangement, sequence reads were collapsed and filtered. For each sample, productive Simpson clonality was calculated by taking the square root of Simpson's diversity index across productive rearrangements. TCRdb retrieved this table from immuneACCESS and kept in-frame rearrangements only. Not all clones are present; in checked studies, unresolved V genes account for under half, and no reason is known for the remainder. V, J and clone size are those of that table, while D and trimming were read from the DNA. The sample has over 35,000 clones on record, about 80% of them singletons. About 25% of the sample is held by the ten biggest clonotypes.

The sample comes from a study of blood T cell repertoires in COVID-19 (dated by TCRdb to 2019 to 2021). For the wider study: Collaborator samples came from the United States, Italy and Spain and covered acute and convalescent phases of COVID-19. The prospective study material was composed of cDNA or gDNA derived from T cells, B-cell-depleted T cells, or PBMCs. The dataset comprised deeply sampled blood TCRbeta repertoires from subjects exposed to, actively infected with, or recovered from COVID-19. The repertoires were made available in a free public database intended to serve as a resource for research on the immune response to SARS-CoV-2. The samples were drawn from two sources: the first 160 participants of the ongoing ImmuneRACE study, and 950 to 1,500 subjects contributed by 6 global collaborators. The sample metadata nearly always contained a de-identified subject ID, COVID-19 status, age in years and sex. Where HLA class I and class II types were available, the types were taken from metadata supplied by the sample provider, not from assay-based typing. Overall results and qualifications from the work: The quantity of clinical and demographic metadata differed by source and by participant and was supplied without curation.

CDR1 and CDR2, per the germline V gene, are SGHRS and YFSETQ. Measured from the cysteine to the phenylalanine, the CDR3 is 16 residues long. Of all the DNA, just the CDR3 is kept, 48 bases in frame from base 1. Trimming accounts for 1 base at V and 3 bases at J, while the number of junction bases matched to no gene is 8. Source material: peripheral blood. The receptor's source is a human donor with acute or convalescent COVID-19. The donor label of this sample is uncertain. This chain is built from TRBV5-1 and TRBJ2-3; a stretch of 7 junction bases matches TRBD2. The CDR3 reads as follows: CASSLLSSGNTDTQYF. Read as DNA, the sequence is TGCGCCAGCAGCTTGCTGTCCAGCGGGAATACAGATACGCAGTATTTT.